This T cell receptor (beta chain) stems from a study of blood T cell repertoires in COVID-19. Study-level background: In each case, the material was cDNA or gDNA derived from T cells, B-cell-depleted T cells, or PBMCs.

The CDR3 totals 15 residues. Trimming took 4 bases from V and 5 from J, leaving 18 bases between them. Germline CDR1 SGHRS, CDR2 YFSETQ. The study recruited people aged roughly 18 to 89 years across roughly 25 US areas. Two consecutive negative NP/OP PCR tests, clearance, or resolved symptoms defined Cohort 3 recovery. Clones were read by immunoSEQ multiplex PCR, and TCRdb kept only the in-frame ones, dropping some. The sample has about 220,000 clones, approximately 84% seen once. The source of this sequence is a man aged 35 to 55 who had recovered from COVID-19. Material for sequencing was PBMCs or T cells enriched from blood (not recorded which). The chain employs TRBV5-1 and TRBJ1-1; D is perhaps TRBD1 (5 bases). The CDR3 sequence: CASSRGDQGRTEAFF. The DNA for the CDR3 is TGCGCCAGCAGCCGGGGGGACCAGGGTAGGACTGAAGCTTTCTTT.